These 30 T cell receptor beta chains were sequenced from one sample in a study of T cell repertoires in cytomegalovirus infection. For these receptors, no antigen is known. TCRdb passed the reads through MiXCR, listing each CDR3 protein once. The sample holds 450,000 to 600,000 distinct CDR3 sequences, 33% seen once. The input for sequencing was cultured PBMCs, taken from culture after CMV antigen stimulation. The receptor set was obtained from a human donor in good health (CMV status not recorded). Some clones in this sample may be carry-over from other donors' samples.

This clonotype occurred many times. The chain combines TRBV14 with TRBJ2-1; TRBD2 matches at 12 bases. Germline CDR1 SGHDN, CDR2 FVKESK. With V trimmed by 7 bases and J by 0 bases, 16 bases remained unmatched. The CDR3 is made up of 20 amino acids. The CDR3 DNA reads TGTGCCAGCACCTCTAGAAGGGGACTAGCGGGCGCGAGCTCCTACAATGAGCAGTTCTTC. It codes for CASTSRRGLAGASSYNEQFF.

J is TRBJ2-1 and V is TRBV6-2 or TRBV6-3, with D unresolved. Germline V gene data show CDR1 as MNHEY and CDR2 as SVGEGT. This CDR3 is built from 16 residues. Between the trimmed V and J ends, which lost 6 bases and 10 bases, there was a span of 25 bases. The CDR3 region has the DNA TGTGCCAGCAGCTCCATCACTACGTTCGGCGTGGGGGAGCAGTTCTTC. Its protein product is CASSSITTFGVGEQFF.

The chain joins TRBV14 to TRBJ2-3; TRBD1 agrees at 10 bases. The CDR3 runs to 15 residues. The germline V gene has CDR1 SGHDN and CDR2 FVKESK. With 4 bases clipped from V and 8 bases from J, the junction kept 9 bases outside the gene matches. The DNA of the CDR3 is TGTGCCAGCAGCCGGACAGGGGGTCTGCAGAGTACGCAGTATTTT. Its translation: CASSRTGGLQSTQYF.

Note on this clonotype: A much more abundant neighbour one base away suggests this may be a read error. The J gene is TRBJ2-5, the V gene TRBV7-8; possibly TRBD2 for D (5 bases). V shed 3 bases and J shed 5 bases, with 16 bases lying between them. Germline V lookup: CDR1 SGHVS, CDR2 FQNEAQ. CDR3 length: 15 residues. The DNA of the CDR3 is TGTGCCAGCAGCTTTCAGATCGAGGAGGCGGAGACCCAGTACTTC. Amino acids: CASSFQIEEAETQYF.

CDR3 sequence reads: CASTKGGSQPQHF. CDR3 DNA: TGTGCCAGCACAAAAGGGGGTAGCCAGCCCCAGCATTTT. The chain is built from TRBV7-9 and TRBJ1-5, with D perhaps matching TRBD1 (6 bases). Trimming shortened V by 7 bases and J by 7 bases, and 14 bases separated the two germline ends. The CDR3 has 13 amino acids. Per germline, CDR1 SEHNR and CDR2 FQNEAQ (reference sequence). Together with reference TRBV7-9 and TRBJ1-5, the CDR3 gives the full variable domain: DTGVSQNPRHKITKRGQNVTFRCDPISEHNRLYWYRQTLGQGPEFLTYFQNEAQLEKSRLLSDRFSAERPKGSFSTLEIQRTEQGDSAMYLCASTKGGSQPQHFGDGTRLSIL.

This clonotype was counted between two and nine times. The CDR3 region has the DNA TGTGCCAGCAGCCCCGCCCGGGGAAGTTTTGGGAATGAGCAGTTCTTC. Amino acids: CASSPARGSFGNEQFF. V and J are TRBV6-5 and TRBJ2-1; possible D gene TRBD2, 5 bases. Germline CDR1 MNHEY, CDR2 SVGAGI. The CDR3 is made up of 16 amino acids. Trimming removed 6 bases at V and 7 bases at J, with 22 bases between.

This clonotype was picked up a small number of times. The V call is TRBV11-2, the J call TRBJ2-7, with 11 bases aligning to TRBD2. Germline V lookup: CDR1 SGHAT, CDR2 FQNNGV. The CDR3 is made up of 15 amino acids. V lost 4 bases and J lost 0; bases outside the gene matches: 2. The CDR3 protein is CASSYTSGSSYEQYF. DNA of the CDR3: TGTGCCAGCAGCTATACTAGCGGGAGCTCCTACGAGCAGTACTTC. Full variable domain (rest looked up from reference TRBV11-2 and TRBJ2-7): EAGVAQSPRYKIIEKRQSVAFWCNPISGHATLYWYQQILGQGPKLLIQFQNNGVVDDSQLPKDRFSAERLKGVDSTLKIQPAKLEDSAVYLCASSYTSGSSYEQYFGPGTRLTVT.

The chain uses TRBV6-2 or TRBV6-3 and TRBJ1-3; D remains unclear. CDR1 and CDR2 (germline): MNHEY, SVGEGT. The CDR3 is 16 amino acids. Deletions cut 1 base from V and 2 bases from J, with 12 bases between. CDR3 sequence (DNA): TGTGCCAGCAGTTACTTGGGCCACGGTGCTGGAAACACCATATATTTT. Protein sequence: CASSYLGHGAGNTIYF.

This clonotype has just a few counts. This rearrangement joins TRBV4-1 to TRBJ2-7; D tentatively reads TRBD1 or TRBD2 (6 bases each). The V end lost 1 base, the J end lost 5 bases, and 12 bases lay between the germline ends. The CDR3 runs to 14 residues. Germline assignment: CDR1 MGHRA and CDR2 YSYEKL. CDR3 sequence (DNA): TGCGCCAGCAGCCAAGTCGGAGGGGGTAACGAGCAGTACTTC. Protein sequence: CASSQVGGGNEQYF.

This clonotype has a handful of counts. The chain recombines TRBV4-3 with TRBJ2-3; TRBD2 matches 8 bases. The CDR3 covers 19 residues. The germline gives CDR1 LGHNA, CDR2 YSLEER. Germline trimming cut 0 bases from V and 1 base from J; bases unmatched to any gene: 12. The CDR3 coding sequence is TGCGCCAGCAGCCAAGAAACTAGCGGCCGGTTCCTCCGCACAGATACGCAGTATTTT. Translated: CASSQETSGRFLRTDTQYF.

V is TRBV27 and J is TRBJ1-1; TRBD1 aligns across 7 bases. Germline V CDR1 and CDR2: MNHEY, SMNVEV (reference sequence). Trimming cost V 3 bases and J 4 bases; bases outside gene matches: 8. This CDR3 spans 15 amino acids. The CDR3 protein is CASSFRQGKGTEAFF. DNA of the CDR3: TGTGCCAGCAGTTTCCGACAGGGAAAGGGCACTGAAGCTTTCTTT.

CDR3 nucleotides: TGTGCCAGCAGCAAGACAGGGGTGGACTCACCCCTCCACTTT. It is translated as CASSKTGVDSPLHF. The V and J genes are TRBV5-3 and TRBJ1-6, with 8 bases fitting TRBD1. TRBV5-3 is designated an ORF whose function remains uncertain. This CDR3 comprises 14 residues. Germline trimming cut 8 bases from V and 10 bases from J; bases unmatched to any gene: 11.

The CDR3 loop reads CASSAGQGFLGTYEQYF. For the CDR3, the DNA is TGTGCCAGCAGCGCGGGACAGGGTTTTTTGGGGACCTACGAGCAGTACTTC. The chain carries TRBV7-9 and TRBJ2-7, with 9 bases identical to TRBD1. The CDR3 has 17 amino acids. V was clipped by 5 bases and J by 2 bases; unmatched bases: 13. CDR1 and CDR2 from the germline V gene are SEHNR and FQNEAQ (reference sequence).

Many counts were recorded for this clonotype. This chain uses TRBV7-2 with TRBJ1-5; no firm D call. V dropped 2 bases and J dropped 5 bases, with 7 bases sitting between them. Looked up from germline, CDR1 is SGHTA and CDR2 is FQGNSA. CDR3 length: 13 amino acids. As DNA, the CDR3 is TGTGCCAGCAGCTTAAGTAGGGATCAGCCCCAGCATTTT. Protein product: CASSLSRDQPQHF.

Points on this clonotype: The germline gene is not matched at one end of the junction; a read error may be the cause. The chain has TRBV7-9 and TRBJ1-1; D is ambiguous. The CDR3 has 13 amino acids. CDR1 is SEHNR, CDR2 FQNEAQ, per germline (reference sequence). The CDR3 bases are TGTGCCAGCAGCTTATCATTGAACTCTGAAGCTTTCTTT. Protein product: CASSLSLNSEAFF. The whole variable domain, filled in from reference TRBV7-9 and TRBJ1-1, reads DTGVSQNPRHKITKRGQNVTFRCDPISEHNRLYWYRQTLGQGPEFLTYFQNEAQLEKSRLLSDRFSAERPKGSFSTLEIQRTEQGDSAMYLCASSLSLNSEAFFGQGTRLTVV.

The chain uses TRBV7-2 and TRBJ2-3; 15 nucleotides agree with TRBD2. The CDR3 loop spans 18 amino acids. Germline V CDR1 and CDR2: SGHTA, FQGNSA. Trimming removed 3 bases from V and 4 bases from J; junction bases left unmatched: 8. Here the CDR3 reads CASSFLGLAGGPPDTQYF. In nucleotides, the CDR3 is TGTGCCAGCAGCTTCCTCGGACTAGCGGGAGGGCCCCCAGATACGCAGTATTTT.

V and J are TRBV11-2 and TRBJ2-7; tentative D call: TRBD2 (5 bases). Germline-derived CDR1 and CDR2 are SGHAT and FQNNGV. The CDR3 has 13 amino acids. Trimming cost V 5 bases and J 0 bases, with 8 bases left between them. The CDR3: CASSTTTSYEQYF. DNA for the CDR3: TGTGCCAGCAGCACGACTACCTCCTACGAGCAGTACTTC. The complete variable domain, with remaining parts taken from reference TRBV11-2 and TRBJ2-7, reads EAGVAQSPRYKIIEKRQSVAFWCNPISGHATLYWYQQILGQGPKLLIQFQNNGVVDDSQLPKDRFSAERLKGVDSTLKIQPAKLEDSAVYLCASSTTTSYEQYFGPGTRLTVT.

In its sample, this clonotype was seen a few times. The chain combines TRBV7-2 with TRBJ2-1; 10 bases align to TRBD2. V dropped 1 base and J dropped 12; count of bases not matched to a gene: 9. The CDR3 length is 15 residues. Germline lookup yields CDR1 SGHTA and CDR2 FQGNSA. The CDR3 loop is CASSLGLAGESGQFF. In DNA, the CDR3 is TGTGCCAGCAGCTTAGGGCTAGCGGGAGAGAGTGGGCAGTTCTTC.

This clonotype was detected once. V usage is TRBV7-9 and J usage is TRBJ1-2, with D maybe TRBD1 (5 bases). The CDR3 has 15 amino acids. CDR1 and CDR2 from the germline V gene are SEHNR and FQNEAQ (reference sequence). V was shortened by 3 bases and J by 4 bases, with 15 bases between the two germline ends. CDR3 in DNA: TGTGCCAGCAGCTTGGAGACAGACCCCCTCTATGGCTACACCTTC. Translated, it gives CASSLETDPLYGYTF.

This clonotype was observed a few times. V usage is TRBV7-2 and J usage is TRBJ2-2; no reliable D call. From germline, CDR1 is SGHTA and CDR2 FQGNSA. V was trimmed by 5 bases and J by 4 bases, leaving 14 bases between them. The CDR3 length is 15 residues. CDR3 bases: TGTGCCAGCAGCCTCCGTAAGGGTGGCACCGGGGAGCTGTTTTTT. As protein: CASSLRKGGTGELFF.

This clonotype was counted between two and nine times. This CDR3 is CASSQEQGGYGYTF. CDR3 DNA: TGCGCCAGCAGCCAGGAACAGGGAGGATATGGCTACACCTTC. The rearrangement joins TRBV4-1 to TRBJ1-2; D may be TRBD1 (6 bases). CDR1 and CDR2 (germline): MGHRA, YSYEKL. Deletions cut 3 bases from V and 5 bases from J, with 13 bases between. The CDR3 covers 14 residues.

This clonotype was observed many times. The chain has TRBV7-2 and TRBJ2-7; D is possibly TRBD1 or TRBD2 (5 bases each). Trimming stripped 1 base from V and 3 bases from J, with 10 bases between. The length of the CDR3 is 14 residues. Per germline, CDR1 SGHTA and CDR2 FQGNSA. The CDR3 sequence is CASSLGGQGYEQYF. The CDR3 DNA follows: TGTGCCAGCAGCTTAGGAGGGCAGGGCTACGAGCAGTACTTC.

This sequence joins TRBV7-2 and TRBJ2-1, with 11 bases matching TRBD2. Germline values: CDR1 SGHTA, CDR2 FQGNSA. J lost 5 bases, V lost 5 bases, and 8 bases had no gene match. The length of the CDR3 is 16 residues. This CDR3 reads CASSRGLAGQHNEQFF. The CDR3, as DNA: TGTGCCAGCAGCCGTGGACTAGCGGGCCAGCACAATGAGCAGTTCTTC.

This sequence joins TRBV7-2 and TRBJ1-5, with D possibly matching TRBD1 (5 bases). CDR3 length: 15 amino acids. The V end was cut by 1 base, the J end by 2 bases, with 9 bases between. Germline CDR1 and CDR2: SGHTA and FQGNSA. The CDR3 is CASSLVLQGNQPQHF. CDR3 coding DNA: TGTGCCAGCAGCTTAGTTCTACAGGGCAATCAGCCCCAGCATTTT.

The chain links TRBV28 to TRBJ2-6; possibly TRBD1 or TRBD2 for D (5 bases each). The ends were cut back, 1 base at V and 0 bases at J, with 28 bases in the middle. Per germline, CDR1 MDHEN and CDR2 SYDVKM. The CDR3 totals 23 residues. CDR3 bases: TGTGCCAGCAGTTTATTTCCTTCACCACCTCCGGGACCCCCCCGCTCTGGGGCCAACGTCCTGACTTTC. This gives the protein CASSLFPSPPPGPPRSGANVLTF.

This clonotype was detected ten times or more. The J gene is TRBJ1-1, the V gene TRBV7-2; the D is unclear. CDR1 is SGHTA and CDR2 is FQGNSA in the germline V gene. The CDR3 covers 14 residues. The ends were cut back, 4 bases at V and 1 base at J, with 10 bases in the middle. CDR3 protein: CASSSGLANTEAFF. The DNA of the CDR3 is TGTGCCAGCAGCTCCGGGTTGGCGAACACTGAAGCTTTCTTT.

This clonotype was observed at least ten times. The rearrangement joins TRBV6-2 or TRBV6-3 to TRBJ2-7; D might be TRBD1 (5 bases). The CDR3 is made up of 14 amino acids. Trimming removed 4 bases at V and 2 bases at J, with 12 bases between. In germline, CDR1 is MNHEY, CDR2 SVGEGT. CDR3 sequence reads: CASSSVGATYEQYF. The CDR3 DNA reads as TGTGCCAGCAGTTCGGTAGGGGCAACCTACGAGCAGTACTTC.

V is TRBV7-6 and J is TRBJ2-5, with 7 bases matching TRBD2. Germline trimming cut 3 bases from V and 3 bases from J; bases unmatched to any gene: 7. This CDR3 is built from 15 residues. CDR1 is SGHVS and CDR2 is FNYEAQ in the germline V gene. CDR3 coding DNA: TGTGCCAGCAGCTTCCGGCGGGAGAGTAAAGAGACCCAGTACTTC. Translation: CASSFRRESKETQYF.

The genes are TRBV20-1 and TRBJ1-3, with no clear D. This CDR3 contains 13 residues. The V and J ends lost 5 bases and 0 bases respectively, with 8 bases between them. Germline V gene lookup returns CDR1 DFQATT and CDR2 SNEGSKA (reference sequence). The CDR3 DNA follows: TGCAGTGCTGCCGCCTTCTCTGGAAACACCATATATTTT. This encodes CSAAAFSGNTIYF.

This clonotype was found a few times. The chain recombines TRBV5-4 with TRBJ1-1; unclear D gene. The CDR3 totals 15 residues. V was cut by 3 bases and J by 1 base, with 13 bases left in between. Germline V gene lookup returns CDR1 SGHNT and CDR2 YYREEE (reference sequence). The CDR3 nucleotides read TGTGCCAGCAGCTCAGCCAGAGGAAGGAACACTGAAGCTTTCTTT. This encodes CASSSARGRNTEAFF.